This passage covers 29 T cell receptor beta chains from one sample sequenced in a study of T cells in Graves' hyperthyroidism and ophthalmopathy. Using RNA transcripts as the source, TCR beta CDR3 regions were amplified. Initially, a first-round RT-PCR of the TCR CDR3 employed the HTBI primer set. A single record per CDR3 protein comes from TCRdb applying MiXCR to the multiplex PCR reads. The sample carries about 250,000 distinct CDR3 sequences, about 24% recorded once. Input material: blood. The receptors shown here come from a woman aged 40 to 50 with Graves' ophthalmopathy.

This clonotype was seen repeatedly, ten times or more. The V gene is TRBV6-2 or TRBV6-3, the J gene TRBJ1-1; TRBD1 aligns across 9 bases. Germline assignment: CDR1 MNHEY and CDR2 SVGEGT. The trim removed 8 bases at V and 7 bases at J, leaving 8 bases unmatched. The CDR3 covers 13 residues. Here the CDR3 DNA reads TGTGCCAGCTCCCGGGACAGGGACTTTGAAGCTTTCTTT. Its translation is CASSRDRDFEAFF.

This chain uses TRBV5-1 with TRBJ1-1; D may be TRBD1 (6 bases). CDR3 length: 14 amino acids. V lost 4 bases, J lost 7 bases, and 17 bases lay in between. Germline CDR1 and CDR2: SGHRS and YFSETQ. CDR3 sequence reads: CASSVNPRGGEAFF. The CDR3 DNA follows: TGCGCCAGCAGCGTCAACCCCAGGGGCGGTGAAGCTTTCTTT.

Many counts were recorded for this clonotype. V is TRBV7-9 and J is TRBJ2-7; D is undetermined. V was trimmed by 5 bases and J by 2 bases, leaving 10 bases between them. Germline loops: CDR1 SEHNR, CDR2 FQNEAQ (reference sequence). The CDR3 sequence is 13 residues long. DNA of the CDR3: TGTGCCAGCAGCCGGACCCGTGCCTACGAGCAGTACTTC. Protein: CASSRTRAYEQYF.

This clonotype was seen at least ten times. This chain joins TRBV2 and TRBJ2-5, with D perhaps TRBD2 (6 bases). The CDR3 totals 14 residues. Deletions cut 7 bases from V and 1 base from J, with 13 bases between. Germline loops: CDR1 SNHLY, CDR2 FYNNEI. The CDR3 loop reads CASIRASAQETQYF. The CDR3 coding sequence is TGTGCCAGCATCAGGGCTAGCGCCCAAGAGACCCAGTACTTC. The complete variable domain, with remaining parts taken from reference TRBV2 and TRBJ2-5, reads EPEVTQTPSHQVTQMGQEVILRCVPISNHLYFYWYRQILGQKVEFLVSFYNNEISEKSEIFDDQFSVERPDGSNFTLKIRSTKLEDSAMYFCASIRASAQETQYFGPGTRLLVL.

This clonotype was observed at least ten times. V is TRBV28 and J is TRBJ2-7, with 9 bases identical to TRBD1. The CDR3 runs to 12 residues. V shed 6 bases, J shed 5 bases, and the junction held 2 bases outside the gene matches. Germline CDR1 reads MDHEN; CDR2 reads SYDVKM. The DNA for the CDR3 is TGTGCCAGCAGGGGGACAGGGCACGAGCAGTACTTC. Residues: CASRGTGHEQYF.

The chain carries TRBV6-5 and TRBJ1-5; D is possibly TRBD1 (5 bases). V lost 4 bases to trimming and J lost 0 bases, with 16 bases between them. The CDR3 runs 17 residues. The V gene's germline CDR1 is MNHEY and CDR2 SVGAGI. Here the CDR3 DNA reads TGTGCCAGCAGTTCACAGTGGGGCATGGGTAGCAATCAGCCCCAGCATTTT. It translates to CASSSQWGMGSNQPQHF.

This clonotype was observed a few times. A much larger clone lies a single base off, so this may be a read error. The V call is TRBV4-2, the J call TRBJ2-4; D perhaps matches TRBD2 (5 bases). CDR3 length equals 13 residues. The germline V gene has CDR1 LGHNA and CDR2 YNFKEQ. The CDR3 coding sequence is TGTGCCAGCTGCCAAGATGCGAGGGAAGTTCAGTACTTC. Translating gives CASCQDAREVQYF.

This clonotype came up many times. The chain uses TRBV6-1 and TRBJ1-1, with a weak D call TRBD1 (6 bases). The CDR3 has 12 residues. Germline V gene lookup returns CDR1 MNHNS and CDR2 SASEGT. The V and J ends lost 10 bases and 4 bases respectively, with 13 bases between them. CDR3 sequence (DNA): TGTGCCATAAGAGGGGGGGGCACTGAAGCTTTCTTT. Its protein product is CAIRGGGTEAFF.

This clonotype was counted many times. The CDR3, as DNA: TGCAGTGCTAGATCCGACAGGGAGGGAATGTACACTGAAGCTTTCTTT. The encoded protein is CSARSDREGMYTEAFF. The gene calls are TRBV20-1 and TRBJ1-1; 7 bases match TRBD1. The germline gives CDR1 DFQATT, CDR2 SNEGSKA (reference sequence). This CDR3 has 16 residues. The V and J ends lost 2 bases and 3 bases, in that order; junction bases with no gene match: 12.

This clonotype occurred many times. This rearrangement joins TRBV7-6 to TRBJ1-1; D might be TRBD1 (6 bases). CDR3 length equals 14 residues. V gave up 0 bases and J gave up 7 bases, with 12 bases separating them. CDR1 and CDR2 (germline): SGHVS, FNYEAQ. The DNA for the CDR3 is TGTGCCAGCAGCTTAGCAGCAGGGGTCGGTGAAGCTTTCTTT. Its translation: CASSLAAGVGEAFF.

The table lists this clonotype with many counts. The V call is TRBV6-1, the J call TRBJ1-1, with TRBD1 as a possible D gene (6 bases). With 6 bases removed from V and 0 bases from J, the gap between germline ends came to 11 bases. The CDR3 is made up of 14 amino acids. CDR1 and CDR2 from the germline V gene are MNHNS and SASEGT. CDR3 sequence: CASRDSNMNTEAFF. The DNA for the CDR3 is TGTGCCAGCAGGGACAGCAACATGAACACTGAAGCTTTCTTT.

Notes on this clonotype: A much larger clonotype is one base distant, so this may be a read error. This chain uses TRBV18 with TRBJ2-5; 10 bases line up with TRBD1. Germline V CDR1 and CDR2: KGHSH, LQKENI. The CDR3 covers 13 residues. CDR3 sequence: CASRTGGEETRYF. The DNA of the CDR3 is TGTGCCAGCAGGACAGGGGGGGAAGAGACCCGGTACTTC.

The chain carries TRBV20-1 and TRBJ2-7, with D unclear. V was clipped by 3 bases and J by 4 bases, with 13 bases between them. The CDR3 spans 13 residues. Germline V gene lookup returns CDR1 DFQATT and CDR2 SNEGSKA (reference sequence). The chain's CDR3 is CSARPLSTYEQYF. Here the CDR3 DNA reads TGCAGTGCTAGGCCGCTATCGACATACGAGCAGTACTTC.

This clonotype has at least ten counts. V gene TRBV11-2 combines with J gene TRBJ2-4, with 7 positions matching TRBD2. From germline, CDR1 is SGHAT and CDR2 FQNNGV. The CDR3 extends over 19 amino acids. Trimming removed 0 bases from V and 0 bases from J; junction bases left unmatched: 11. The CDR3 nucleotides are TGTGCCAGCAGCTTAGATGGCCTAGCGGAGACCCTAGCCAAAAACATTCAGTACTTC. Amino acids: CASSLDGLAETLAKNIQYF.

The V gene is TRBV12-3 or TRBV12-4, the J gene TRBJ1-2, with D possibly matching TRBD1 (5 bases). The CDR3 is made up of 14 amino acids. The V end lost 4 bases, the J end lost 4 bases, and 13 bases lay between the germline ends. The CDR3 nucleotides read TGTGCCAGCAGTTACCTACAGGTTGCCTATGGCTACACCTTC. Protein: CASSYLQVAYGYTF.

This clonotype was counted between two and nine times. The genes are TRBV7-9 and TRBJ2-7; no clear D. Germline loops: CDR1 SEHNR, CDR2 FQNEAQ (reference sequence). The CDR3 sequence is 12 residues long. V was clipped by 0 bases and J by 9 bases, with 9 bases between them. CDR3 region: CASSLAPTAQYF. The CDR3 DNA follows: TGTGCCAGCAGCTTAGCCCCAACCGCGCAGTACTTC. Full variable domain (remainder filled in from reference TRBV7-9 and TRBJ2-7): DTGVSQNPRHKITKRGQNVTFRCDPISEHNRLYWYRQTLGQGPEFLTYFQNEAQLEKSRLLSDRFSAERPKGSFSTLEIQRTEQGDSAMYLCASSLAPTAQYFGPGTRLTVT.

This clonotype was picked up many times. The chain uses TRBV7-8 and TRBJ1-2; D remains unclear. Germline lookup yields CDR1 SGHVS and CDR2 FQNEAQ. The CDR3 has 18 residues. V was pared by 1 base and J by 8 bases, with 26 bases between. CDR3 coding DNA: TGTGCCAGCAGCTTAGGGTGGGCTAGAACCCCAACTATGGAGGGCTACACCTTC. Amino acids: CASSLGWARTPTMEGYTF. The whole variable domain, filled in from reference TRBV7-8 and TRBJ1-2, reads GAGVSQSPRYKVAKRGQDVALRCDPISGHVSLFWYQQALGQGPEFLTYFQNEAQLDKSGLPSDRFFAERPEGSVSTLKIQRTQQEDSAVYLCASSLGWARTPTMEGYTFGSGTRLTVV.

The V call is TRBV12-3 or TRBV12-4, the J call TRBJ2-7; 7 bases fit TRBD1. The ends lost 6 bases at V and 2 bases at J; junction bases unmatched: 13. The CDR3 contains 16 residues. CDR3: CASSSARQGTTYEQYF. The CDR3 DNA is TGTGCCAGCAGCTCAGCCCGACAGGGCACTACCTACGAGCAGTACTTC.

This clonotype was recorded many times. The genes are TRBV24-1 and TRBJ2-5, with 9 bases that match TRBD1. Germline V gives CDR1 KGHDR, CDR2 SFDVKD. The CDR3 is made up of 16 amino acids. V lost 4 bases to trimming and J lost 5 bases; unmatched junction nucleotides: 10. In DNA, the CDR3 is TGTGCCACCAGTGAGGGGGTAACAGGGGGCCACGAGACCCAGTACTTC. This encodes CATSEGVTGGHETQYF.

The chain joins TRBV4-1 to TRBJ2-2; 7 bases align to TRBD2. After removal of 0 bases from V and 5 bases from J, the junction contained 9 bases not matched to a gene. Germline V CDR1 and CDR2: MGHRA, YSYEKL. The length of the CDR3 is 17 residues. CDR3: CASSQDSPLADTGELFF. In DNA form, the CDR3 reads TGCGCCAGCAGCCAAGATTCGCCCCTAGCGGATACCGGGGAGCTGTTTTTT.

The sample holds many counts of this clonotype. This sequence joins TRBV15 and TRBJ1-3; possibly TRBD1 for D (5 bases). There are 15 residues in the CDR3. CDR1 is LNHNV and CDR2 is YYDKDF in the germline V gene (reference sequence). The V and J ends lost 2 bases and 1 base respectively, with 9 bases between them. The CDR3 bases are TGTGCCACCAGCAGAACAGGAGCTTCTGGAAACACCATATATTTT. Amino acid sequence: CATSRTGASGNTIYF.

The table lists this clonotype with many counts. The J gene is TRBJ1-2, the V gene TRBV6-1, with TRBD1 matching over 9 bases. Per germline, CDR1 MNHNS and CDR2 SASEGT. CDR3 length: 16 residues. J gave up 2 bases and V 9 bases, and 13 bases lay outside the gene matches. The CDR3 nucleotides are TGTGCCAGTCGTCTACCCCGGGACAGGGAAAACTATGGCTACACCTTC. Its translation is CASRLPRDRENYGYTF.

Many counts were recorded for this clonotype. V usage is TRBV12-3 or TRBV12-4 and J usage is TRBJ1-5; D remains ambiguous. This CDR3 has 13 residues. V lost 2 bases, J lost 7 bases, and 9 bases lay in between. The CDR3 DNA reads as TGTGCCAGCAGTTTACTTGGCGGACAGCCCCAGCATTTT. Translating gives CASSLLGGQPQHF.

This clonotype appeared many times. The chain employs TRBV7-2 and TRBJ1-2; TRBD1 might be the D (6 bases). The germline CDR1 and CDR2 sequences are SGHTA and FQGNSA. Trimming cost V 5 bases and J 3 bases, with 13 bases left between them. The CDR3 length is 14 residues. DNA for the CDR3: TGTGCCAGCAGCCGTCCTGGGGGGCACTATGGCTACACCTTC. It encodes CASSRPGGHYGYTF.

This clonotype came up many times. The V and J genes are TRBV14 and TRBJ1-1, with TRBD1 matching over 7 bases. CDR3 length equals 16 residues. V lost 3 bases, J lost 1 base, and 8 bases stayed unmatched. The germline V gene has CDR1 SGHDN and CDR2 FVKESK. CDR3 DNA: TGTGCCAGCAGCCACCGCAGGACAGGACCGAACACTGAAGCTTTCTTT. As protein: CASSHRRTGPNTEAFF.

The sample holds many counts of this clonotype. The rearrangement links TRBV6-5 to TRBJ1-2; tentative D call: TRBD1 (5 bases). V gave up 8 bases and J gave up 0 bases, with 16 bases separating them. CDR1 MNHEY and CDR2 SVGAGI come from the germline V gene. The CDR3 has 15 amino acids. CDR3 amino acids: CASLGAGSANYGYTF. The CDR3 DNA sequence: TGTGCCAGCCTTGGGGCGGGGAGTGCTAACTATGGCTACACCTTC.

In its sample, this clonotype was seen many times. This chain links TRBV28 with TRBJ1-2; D is undetermined. The V and J ends lost 6 bases and 4 bases respectively, with 18 bases between them. Germline V gene data show CDR1 as MDHEN and CDR2 as SYDVKM. CDR3 length: 15 residues. CDR3 region: CASSPVPESPYGYTF. CDR3 DNA sequence: TGTGCCAGCAGCCCGGTTCCAGAATCGCCCTATGGCTACACCTTC.

For this clonotype: Since a much larger clone is just one base distant, this may be a read error. The conserved final phenylalanine or tryptophan is absent from the CDR3, which likely points to a read error. The chain carries TRBV10-2 and TRBJ2-7; TRBD1 matches 7 bases. V gave up 6 bases and J gave up 3 bases; unmatched junction bases: 8. Per germline, CDR1 WSHSY and CDR2 SAAADI. The CDR3 has 14 amino acids. CDR3 bases: TGCGCCAGCAGGGAATTGGGGGACAGCTACGAGCAGTACCTC. Its protein product is CASRELGDSYEQYL.

The sample holds many counts of this clonotype. J is TRBJ1-1 and V is TRBV25-1; 9 bases align to TRBD1. Per germline, CDR1 MGHDK and CDR2 SYGVNS. CDR3 length equals 14 residues. The junction had 3 bases not matched to a gene; V was cut back by 1 base and J by 6 bases. The DNA for the CDR3 is TGTGCCAGCAGTGAATCCCGGACAGGGGCTGAAGCTTTCTTT. Amino acid sequence: CASSESRTGAEAFF.